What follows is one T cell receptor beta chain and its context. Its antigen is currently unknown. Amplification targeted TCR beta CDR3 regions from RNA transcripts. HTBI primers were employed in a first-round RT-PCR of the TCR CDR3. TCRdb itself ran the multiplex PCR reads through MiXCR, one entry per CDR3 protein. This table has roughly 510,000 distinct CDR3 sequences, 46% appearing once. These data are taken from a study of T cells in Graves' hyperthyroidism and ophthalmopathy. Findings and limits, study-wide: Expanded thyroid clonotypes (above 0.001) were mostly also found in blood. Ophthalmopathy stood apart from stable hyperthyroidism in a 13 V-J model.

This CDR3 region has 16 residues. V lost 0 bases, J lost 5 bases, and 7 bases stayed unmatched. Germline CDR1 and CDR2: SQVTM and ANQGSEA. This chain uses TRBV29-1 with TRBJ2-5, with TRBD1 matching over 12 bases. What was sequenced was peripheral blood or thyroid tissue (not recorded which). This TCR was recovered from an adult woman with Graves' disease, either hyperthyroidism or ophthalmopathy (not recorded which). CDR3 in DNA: TGCAGCGTTGAAGATTGGGGACAGGGGGCTGGTGAGACCCAGTACTTC. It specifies CSVEDWGQGAGETQYF.